These 5 T cell receptor beta chains came from one sample sequenced in a study of blood T cells in healthy people across ages. With a J-beta primer mix and a sample-barcoded 5' primer, a second PCR ran roughly 6 to 12 cycles. One entry per CDR3 protein, called by TCRdb with MiXCR from the 5' RACE reads. This sample carries approximately 1.5 million distinct CDR3 sequences, about 42% of them seen once, and the ten largest clones take about 4.1%. Sequencing was done on a sample of blood. These receptors all come from a woman aged 18-30 years in good health.

This clonotype appeared a single time. The gene calls are TRBV4-3 and TRBJ2-3; 11 bases align to TRBD1. The CDR3 runs 17 residues. Germline V gene sequence: CDR1 LGHNA, CDR2 YSLEER. After removal of 4 bases from V and 4 bases from J, the junction contained 10 bases not matched to a gene. CDR3 DNA: TGCGCCAGCAGCCGTAATCCTCCGGGACAGGGGGCAGATACGCAGTATTTT. It codes for CASSRNPPGQGADTQYF.

V gene TRBV30 combines with J gene TRBJ2-1; D is ambiguous. The CDR3 length is 12 residues. Looked up from germline, CDR1 is GTSNPN and CDR2 is SVGIG (reference sequence). The ends were cut back, 3 bases at V and 8 bases at J, with 11 bases in the middle. CDR3 nucleotides: TGTGCCTGGAGCCCCGGGTCGGATGAGCAGTTCTTC. It translates to CAWSPGSDEQFF.

This clonotype was counted between two and nine times. This rearrangement joins TRBV28 to TRBJ2-4, with D uncertain. V gave up 8 bases and J gave up 1 base, with 18 bases separating them. This CDR3 contains 16 residues. The germline V gene encodes CDR1 MDHEN and CDR2 SYDVKM. This CDR3 reads CASELSLGGAKNIQYF. Written as DNA, the CDR3 is TGTGCCAGCGAACTAAGCCTCGGCGGCGCCAAAAACATTCAGTACTTC.

In this sample, this clonotype turned up a few times. This CDR3 is CATSRDLSAFEQYF. The CDR3 DNA follows: TGTGCCACCAGCAGAGATCTTTCAGCGTTCGAGCAGTACTTC. The rearrangement uses TRBV15 and TRBJ2-4, with no clear D. TRBJ2-7 explains the end of the DNA better; the J call may be wrong. Germline CDR1 reads LNHNV; CDR2 reads YYDKDF (reference sequence). The CDR3 runs 14 residues.

V usage is TRBV2 and J usage is TRBJ2-4; TRBD2 might be the D (5 bases). V was clipped by 4 bases and J by 6 bases, with 10 bases between them. This CDR3 spans 13 amino acids. Germline loops: CDR1 SNHLY, CDR2 FYNNEI. In DNA, the CDR3 is TGTGCCAGCAGTGGGCAGGAGGCAAACATTCAGTACTTC. It encodes CASSGQEANIQYF.